A selection of T cell receptor beta chains follows, all from one sample in a study of prognosis after radiotherapy for stage I lung cancer. TCRdb reprocessed the multiplex PCR reads via MiXCR and lists one record per CDR3 protein. The sample lists about 32,000 distinct CDR3 sequences, about 40% occurring once. The specimen was PBMCs, collected before or after stereotactic body radiation therapy (not recorded which). Receptors were obtained from a donor at least 50 years old with non-small cell lung cancer. CDR3s include the opening cysteine and the closing phenylalanine or tryptophan. Each record gives: V gene, J gene, CDR3 length, D gene, clone size, CDR3 DNA, CDR3 protein. A D gene is named only where the DNA matches it firmly. A row's size may be missing; if present it is once, few, many or a size class.

>TRBV28|TRBJ1-5|21|NA|many
TGTGCCAGCACCAGAACCTCCGGGGTTCACCGGGAGCTCTATAGCAATCAGCCCCAGCATTTT
CASTRTSGVHRELYSNQPQHF
>TRBV28|TRBJ1-5|13|NA|NA
TGTGCCAGCAGGATAACAGGGTGCTACTCCCTGCATTTT
CASRITGCYSLHF
>TRBV5-1|TRBJ1-4|17|TRBD1|many
TGCGCCAGCAGTACCGGACAGGGGACAGCGACTAATGAAAAACTGTTTTTT
CASSTGQGTATNEKLFF
>TRBV7-9|TRBJ1-1|18|NA|NA
TGTGCCAGCAGCTTAGTGGCGAGGACTGGGCCCGGAAACACTGAAGCTTTCTTT
CASSLVARTGPGNTEAFF
>TRBV18|TRBJ2-2|16|NA|NA
TGTGCCAGCTCACCGAGGCAGGGCACAAGCACCGGGGAGCTGTTTTTT
CASSPRQGTSTGELFF
>TRBV11-3|TRBJ2-1|14|NA|NA
TGTGCCAGCAGCTTTTGGCGTACAACTACGGAGCAGTTCTTC
CASSFWRTTTEQFF
>TRBV9|TRBJ2-1|16|TRBD2|many
TGTGCCAGCAGCGTGGTACCTAGCGGGAATTACAATGAGCAGTTCTTC
CASSVVPSGNYNEQFF
>TRBV18|TRBJ2-7|16|TRBD1|NA
TGTGCCAGCTCACCGGAGACAGGGGTTGGAACCTACGAGCAGTACTTC
CASSPETGVGTYEQYF
>TRBV14|TRBJ1-4|14|TRBD1|many
TGTGCCAGCAGCCGGGACAGGGATGGTGAAAAACTGTTTTTT
CASSRDRDGEKLFF
>TRBV7-3|TRBJ2-2|15|TRBD1|NA
TGTGCCAGCAGCCCCGGGACATTGCACACAGGGGAGATGTTTTTT
CASSPGTLHTGEMFF
>TRBV6-1|TRBJ2-6|15|NA|NA
TGTGCCAGCATCGAGGGTGAGTCTGGGGCCAACGTCCTGACTTTC
CASIEGESGANVLTF
>TRBV10-3|TRBJ2-1|16|TRBD2|many
TGTGCCACCGAAAAGAGCGGGGGGGTCAACTACAATGAGCAGTTCTTC
CATEKSGGVNYNEQFF
>TRBV12-3/TRBV12-4|TRBJ2-3|16|TRBD2|many
TGTGCCAGCAGTCCCCTAGCGGGATCCCGCACAGATACGCAGTATTTT
CASSPLAGSRTDTQYF
>TRBV7-9|TRBJ1-1|13|NA|many
TGTGCCAGCAGCTTAGGCATTAACACTGAAGCTTTCTTT
CASSLGINTEAFF
>TRBV6-4|TRBJ1-2|13|NA|medium-sized
TGTGCCAGCAGTGATTCCCCCGGGGATGGCTACACCTTC
CASSDSPGDGYTF
>TRBV5-1|TRBJ1-2|12|TRBD1|NA
TGCGCCTGCAGCAGGGACAGGTTAGGCTACACCTTC
CACSRDRLGYTF
>TRBV6-1|TRBJ1-2|16|TRBD1|NA
TGTTCCAGCAGTGGTCAAACAGGGGGCGCTAACTATGGCTACACCTTC
CSSSGQTGGANYGYTF
>TRBV27|TRBJ2-7|15|TRBD2|NA
TGTGCCAGCAGTTTATCTAGCGGGAGTTTCCACGAGCAGTACTTC
CASSLSSGSFHEQYF
>TRBV4-2|TRBJ2-5|14|NA|many
TGTGCCAGCAGCCAAGTTCCAGGGAGAGAGACCCAGTACTTC
CASSQVPGRETQYF
>TRBV5-1|TRBJ2-6|16|TRBD2|NA
TGCGCCAGCAGCATAACTAGCGGGACTGGGGCCAACGTCCTGACTTTC
CASSITSGTGANVLTF
>TRBV27|TRBJ2-7|16|TRBD1|NA
TGTGCCAGCAGTTTATCGATGGGACAGAACTCCTACGAGCAGTACTTC
CASSLSMGQNSYEQYF
>TRBV6-2/TRBV6-3|TRBJ1-1|14|NA|NA
TGTGCCAGCAGGGGGACAACCATGAACACTGAAGCTTTCTTT
CASRGTTMNTEAFF
>TRBV6-2/TRBV6-3|TRBJ2-1|17|TRBD2|NA
TGTGCCAGCAGTCCCCAATTTAGCGGGAGTTGGGGTAATGAGCAGTTCTTC
CASSPQFSGSWGNEQFF
>TRBV27|TRBJ2-5|11|NA|many
TGTGCCAGCAGTTTAGGGGGGACCCAGTACTTC
CASSLGGTQYF
>TRBV28|TRBJ2-7|16|NA|NA
TGTGCCAGCAGTTTATGGAGGCAGGGATCGGCCTACGAGCAGTACTTC
CASSLWRQGSAYEQYF
>TRBV6-1|TRBJ1-3|16|TRBD1|medium-sized
TGTGCCAGCAGGGGGGACAGGGGTTACTCTGGAAACACCATATATTTT
CASRGDRGYSGNTIYF
>TRBV6-1|TRBJ2-7|14|NA|NA
TGTGCCAGCAGCCAGACATTGGGTTCGGGCGATCAGTACTTC
CASSQTLGSGDQYF
>TRBV20-1|TRBJ1-5|14|NA|many
TGCAGTGCTAGAAAAATCGTTAGCAATCAGCCCCAGCATTTT
CSARKIVSNQPQHF
>TRBV19|TRBJ2-1|13|NA|NA
TGTGCCAGTAGTATCAGACTGGATAATGAGCAGTTCTTC
CASSIRLDNEQFF
>TRBV12-3/TRBV12-4|TRBJ2-3|11|NA|NA
TGTGCCAGCAGACACACAGATAAGCAGTATTTT
CASRHTDKQYF
>TRBV27|TRBJ1-2|11|NA|medium-sized
TGTGCCAGCAGTCTTAACTATGGCTACACCTTC
CASSLNYGYTF
>TRBV11-2|TRBJ1-2|11|NA|NA
TGTGCCAGCAGCTCCGGGCCCCGCGGGGTCTTC
CASSSGPRGVF
>TRBV19|TRBJ2-2|14|NA|many
TGTGCCAGTACCTCGGGACAAAACACCGGGGAGCTGTTTTTT
CASTSGQNTGELFF
>TRBV12-3/TRBV12-4|TRBJ1-6|13|NA|NA
TGTGCCAGCAGTTTAACCTCAAAATCACCCCTCCACTTT
CASSLTSKSPLHF
>TRBV15|TRBJ2-5|12|NA|NA
TGTGCCACCAGCAGTACGAGGGGGGATCCGTGCTTC
CATSSTRGDPCF
>TRBV5-6|TRBJ2-2|15|NA|many
TGTGCCAGCAGCCCCGGCCCGGGGGACACCGGGGAGCTGTTTTTT
CASSPGPGDTGELFF
>TRBV20-1|TRBJ1-2|13|TRBD1|once
TGCAGTGCTCTACCAGGGGGCGTCTATGTCTACACCTTC
CSALPGGVYVYTF
>TRBV11-3|TRBJ2-3|14|NA|many
TGTGCCAGCAGCTTAGATGGGGACACAGATACGCAGTATTTT
CASSLDGDTDTQYF
>TRBV7-9|TRBJ1-4|15|TRBD1|many
TGTGCCAGCAGCGTCTGGGGACAGGGGGGTGAAAAACTGTTTTTT
CASSVWGQGGEKLFF
>TRBV7-9|TRBJ2-2|13|NA|many
TGTGCCAGCAACTACCCTGGGACCGGGGAGCTGTTTTTT
CASNYPGTGELFF
>TRBV7-2|TRBJ2-7|19|TRBD1|many
TGTGCCAGCAGCCGCCCGGGACAGGGGGCGCGAATCGGATCCTACGAGCAGTACTTC
CASSRPGQGARIGSYEQYF
>TRBV11-1|TRBJ2-2|14|NA|many
TGTGCCAGCAGCCCCGACTGGGGAATCGGGGAGCTGTTTTTT
CASSPDWGIGELFF
>TRBV7-6|TRBJ2-2|13|TRBD1|many
TGTGCCAGTGGACAGGGGAACACCGGGGAGCTGTTTTTT
CASGQGNTGELFF
>TRBV19|TRBJ1-5|13|NA|many
TGTGCCAGTAATTATCAAACGGCTGAGCCCCAGCATTTT
CASNYQTAEPQHF
>TRBV6-2/TRBV6-3|TRBJ1-3|15|NA|NA
TGTGCCAGCAGTGAAAGGAGCGGGTCTGGAAACACCATATATTTT
CASSERSGSGNTIYF
>TRBV5-1|TRBJ2-3|15|NA|many
TGCGCCAGCAGCCCCCTAGGGGGGAATGGAGATACGCAGTATTTT
CASSPLGGNGDTQYF
>TRBV20-1|TRBJ2-1|16|NA|NA
TGCAGTGCTAGTGGATTAGGACTGAGCTCCTACAATGAGCAGTTCTTC
CSASGLGLSSYNEQFF
>TRBV27|TRBJ2-2|17|TRBD2|NA
TGTGCCAGCAGCCTTTCTAGCGGTACCTCGAACACCCGGGAGCTGTTTTTT
CASSLSSGTSNTRELFF
>TRBV20-1|TRBJ2-7|12|NA|medium-sized
TGCAGTGCTAGGCGGATGACCTACGAGCAGTACTTC
CSARRMTYEQYF
>TRBV30|TRBJ1-4|12|NA|many
TGTGCCTGGAGTGGCAGATACGAAAAACTGTTTTTT
CAWSGRYEKLFF
>TRBV6-1|TRBJ1-1|15|NA|NA
TGTGCCAGCAGTGGAGGCAGGGCGGTAGTACCTGAAGCTTTCTTT
CASSGGRAVVPEAFF
>TRBV7-2|TRBJ1-5|15|NA|many
TGTGCCAGCAGCCTTGGGGGGTATAGCAATCAGCCCCAGCATTTT
CASSLGGYSNQPQHF